Listed below are T cell receptor beta chains from one sample, sequenced in a study of cytomegalovirus exposure and HLA in healthy donors. Assay: immunoSEQ multiplex PCR; the TCRdb copy retains only in-frame clones and omits some. In the table there are 55,000 or so clones, about 84% of which are singletons. The sequencing input was PBMCs. These receptors were collected from a female donor in good health and CMV-seronegative. The CDR3 runs from the conserved cysteine through the conserved F or W. The D gene is left open where the match is weak. Size tells how often a clone was seen (once, few, many) or the class of an expanded clone, and some rows leave it out.

V gene: TRBV9; J gene: TRBJ2-7; D gene: .; clone size: once; CDR3 protein: CASSADRYSYEQYF; CDR3 DNA: TGTGCCAGCAGCGCCGACAGGTACTCCTACGAGCAGTACTTC
V gene: TRBV5-4; J gene: TRBJ2-7; D gene: TRBD1; clone size: once; CDR3 protein: CASSQRDRGTYEQYF; CDR3 DNA: TGTGCCAGCAGCCAGAGGGACAGGGGGACATACGAGCAGTACTTC
V gene: TRBV7-3; J gene: TRBJ2-5; D gene: .; clone size: .; CDR3 protein: CASSTIQGTQETQYF; CDR3 DNA: TGTGCCAGCAGCACTATACAGGGCACGCAAGAGACCCAGTACTTC
V gene: TRBV2; J gene: TRBJ1-3; D gene: TRBD1; clone size: .; CDR3 protein: CASTLTDRVNSGNTIYF; CDR3 DNA: TGTGCCAGCACCCTAACCGACAGGGTTAACTCTGGAAACACCATATATTTT
V gene: TRBV2; J gene: TRBJ2-5; D gene: TRBD1; clone size: few; CDR3 protein: CASRLRGSQETQYF; CDR3 DNA: TGTGCCAGCCGACTCAGGGGGTCCCAAGAGACCCAGTACTTC
V gene: TRBV6-7; J gene: TRBJ1-1; D gene: .; clone size: .; CDR3 protein: CASSYKNTGYGAFF; CDR3 DNA: TGTGCCAGCAGTTACAAAAATACAGGGTACGGAGCTTTCTTT
V gene: TRBV9; J gene: TRBJ1-4; D gene: .; clone size: .; CDR3 protein: CASSPEGWGEKLFF; CDR3 DNA: TGTGCCAGCAGCCCGGAGGGCTGGGGAGAAAAACTGTTTTTT
V gene: TRBV7-6; J gene: TRBJ2-3; D gene: TRBD2; clone size: .; CDR3 protein: CASSFAPTSDTQYF; CDR3 DNA: TGTGCCAGCAGCTTCGCTCCGACTAGCGATACGCAGTATTTT
V gene: TRBV5-1; J gene: TRBJ2-3; D gene: .; clone size: .; CDR3 protein: CASSRGQGGTDTQYF; CDR3 DNA: TGCGCCAGCAGCCGTGGACAGGGAGGGACAGATACGCAGTATTTT
V gene: TRBV4-3; J gene: TRBJ2-6; D gene: TRBD2; clone size: .; CDR3 protein: CASSQDWGGGASGANVLTF; CDR3 DNA: TGCGCCAGCAGCCAAGATTGGGGCGGGGGTGCCTCTGGGGCCAACGTCCTGACTTTC
V gene: TRBV18; J gene: TRBJ2-1; D gene: .; clone size: .; CDR3 protein: CASSPTVSQTNNEQFF; CDR3 DNA: TGTGCCAGCTCACCTACGGTGAGTCAGACTAACAATGAGCAGTTCTTC
V gene: TRBV7-3; J gene: TRBJ2-5; D gene: TRBD1; clone size: once; CDR3 protein: CASSPGQSSQETQYF; CDR3 DNA: TGTGCCAGCAGCCCGGGACAGTCCAGTCAAGAGACCCAGTACTTC
V gene: TRBV5-1; J gene: TRBJ1-2; D gene: .; clone size: .; CDR3 protein: CASSSGPIGAATFYGYTF; CDR3 DNA: TGCGCCAGCAGCTCGGGCCCGATAGGGGCCGCCACCTTCTATGGCTACACCTTC
V gene: TRBV27; J gene: TRBJ1-2; D gene: .; clone size: .; CDR3 protein: CASSLSLPRGRDGYTF; CDR3 DNA: TGTGCCAGCAGTTTATCTTTGCCCAGGGGTAGGGATGGCTACACCTTC
V gene: TRBV5-1; J gene: TRBJ1-1; D gene: .; clone size: .; CDR3 protein: CASSYGGTNTEAFF; CDR3 DNA: TGCGCCAGCAGCTACGGGGGGACGAACACTGAAGCTTTCTTT
V gene: TRBV5-6; J gene: TRBJ1-2; D gene: TRBD1; clone size: once; CDR3 protein: CASSTPGQGYGYTF; CDR3 DNA: TGTGCCAGCAGCACCCCGGGACAGGGGTATGGCTACACCTTC